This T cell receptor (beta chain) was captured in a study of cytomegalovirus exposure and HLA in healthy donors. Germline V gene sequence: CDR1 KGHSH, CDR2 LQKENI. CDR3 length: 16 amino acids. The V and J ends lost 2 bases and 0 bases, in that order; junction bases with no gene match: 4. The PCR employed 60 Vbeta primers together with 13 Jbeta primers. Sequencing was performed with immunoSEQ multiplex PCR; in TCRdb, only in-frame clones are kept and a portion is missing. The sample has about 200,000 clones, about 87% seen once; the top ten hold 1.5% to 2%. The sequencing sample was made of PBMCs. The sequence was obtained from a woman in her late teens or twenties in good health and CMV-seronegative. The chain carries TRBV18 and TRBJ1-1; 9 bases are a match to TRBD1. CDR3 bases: TGTGCCAGCTCACCATATAGGGACAGGGTGAACACTGAAGCTTTCTTT. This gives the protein CASSPYRDRVNTEAFF.